This T cell receptor (beta chain) derives from a study of regulatory T cells in long-lasting Graves disease. This clonotype was counted at least ten times. Time point in this sample: persistent/refractory GD, antithyroid drugs over 5 years with positive TRAb. Making the TCR library involved RNA that had been extracted from PBMCs. In building TCR beta libraries, iRepertoire HTBI primers were used together with Arm-PCR of CDR3 regions. TCRdb used MiXCR to reprocess the multiplex PCR reads, holding one entry per CDR3 protein. The table has approximately 380,000 distinct CDR3 sequences, around 21% seen once. The clonotype was recovered from a female donor with Graves disease. The sequences come from peripheral blood mononuclear cells (PBMCs), collected when the disease was refractory, from a patient treated with antithyroid drugs.

The CDR3 loop is CASRPGLAIEQYF. The CDR3 nucleotides read TGTGCCAGCAGACCCGGACTAGCAATCGAGCAGTACTTC. The gene calls are TRBV27 and TRBJ2-7; 8 bases are shared with TRBD2. Germline CDR1 reads MNHEY; CDR2 reads SMNVEV (reference sequence). V gave up 6 bases and J gave up 6 bases; unmatched junction bases: 7. The CDR3 covers 13 residues.